The rows below give T cell receptor beta chains drawn from one sample of a study of blood T cells in healthy people across ages. TCRdb re-derived calls from the 5' RACE reads in MiXCR, one entry per CDR3 protein. Among about a million distinct CDR3 sequences listed, 48% were seen once. The source material was blood. These receptors came from a man aged 25-40 years in good health. Both conserved end residues are part of each CDR3. A D gene is named only where the DNA matches it firmly. The listing skips clone size in some rows; elsewhere it reads once, few, many or a size class.

d_call j_call v_call clone_size cdr3_nt cdr3_aa
- TRBJ2-5 TRBV20-1 - TGCAGTGCTCCGGATTTGGGGGAGACCCAGTACTTC CSAPDLGETQYF
- TRBJ2-1 TRBV6-1 once TGTGCCAGCAGCACCGGGACTGGTCTTATCAATGAGCAGTTCTTC CASSTGTGLINEQFF
- TRBJ2-5 TRBV29-1 - TGCAGCGGAAGGGATACGATCTGGGGGACCCAGTACTTC CSGRDTIWGTQYF
- TRBJ1-4 TRBV6-6 - TGTGCCAGCAGTACCGTCCGGGGGCGAGCTAATGAAAAACTGTTTTTT CASSTVRGRANEKLFF
TRBD1 TRBJ1-2 TRBV11-2 - TGTGCCAGCAGCTTAAGTTGGGACAGGGGGAATGGCTACACCTTC CASSLSWDRGNGYTF
- TRBJ2-1 TRBV3-1 - TGTGCCAGCAGCCAAGTCCCCCTGACAGGCGGCTCCTACAATGAGCAGTTCTTC CASSQVPLTGGSYNEQFF
- TRBJ1-4 TRBV10-3 - TGTGCCACCGGACTTGGGAAGGCTAATGAAAAACTGTTTTTT CATGLGKANEKLFF
- TRBJ2-7 TRBV2 - TGTGCCAGCAGTGAGTATAGGCTCTCCTACGAGCAGTACTTC CASSEYRLSYEQYF
- TRBJ2-3 TRBV29-1 - TGCAGCGTTGGTTGGACAAGACCCACAGATACGCAGTATTTT CSVGWTRPTDTQYF
TRBD2 TRBJ2-1 TRBV9 - TGTGCCAGCAGCGCCCTAGCGGGGGGTTCATACAATGAGCAGTTCTTC CASSALAGGSYNEQFF
- TRBJ1-1 TRBV27 - TGTGCCAGTGTTGAAGGGCCCGGGGTAATGATCACTGAAGCTTTCTTT CASVEGPGVMITEAFF
- TRBJ2-7 TRBV5-1 - TGCGCCAGCAGCCTTGCGACGCGAGACTACGAGCAGTACTTC CASSLATRDYEQYF
- TRBJ2-1 TRBV6-4 few TGTGCCAGCAGTGAGGCGGGACATACTAAACCCAATGAGCAGTTCTTC CASSEAGHTKPNEQFF
- TRBJ2-7 TRBV7-2 few TGTGCCAGCAGCGTCCAGGGGTACAATGAGCAGTACTTC CASSVQGYNEQYF
TRBD2 TRBJ2-3 TRBV5-1 - TGCGCCAGCAGCGTTGGACTAGCGCAAGATACGCAGTATTTT CASSVGLAQDTQYF
- TRBJ2-3 TRBV6-5 - TGTGCCAGCAGTACAAGGGGGGCTAGCACAGATACGCAGTATTTT CASSTRGASTDTQYF
- TRBJ2-5 TRBV11-3 - TGTGCCAGCAGCTTACACAGGCAAGAGACCCAGTACTTC CASSLHRQETQYF
- TRBJ1-2 TRBV4-1 few TGCGCCAGCAGCCAAGAGTGGGACAAGAACTATGGCTACACCTTC CASSQEWDKNYGYTF
- TRBJ2-7 TRBV29-1 - TGCAGCGCTGGACAGTTCGACGAGCAGTACTTC CSAGQFDEQYF
- TRBJ2-6 TRBV3-1 - TGTGCCAGCAGCCAAAATGCAGGAAATCAGGCCAACGTCCTGACTTTC CASSQNAGNQANVLTF
TRBD1 TRBJ2-1 TRBV9 - TGTGCCAGCAGCAAGACAGGGGGCAATGAGCAGTTCTTC CASSKTGGNEQFF
- TRBJ2-2 TRBV28 - TGTGCCAGCAGTCGGCCCCCAGGGCGCTTGGCGAACACCGGGGAGCTGTTTTTT CASSRPPGRLANTGELFF
- TRBJ2-7 TRBV9 few TGTGCCAGCAGCGTAGCAGGCGGAAACTCCTACGAGCAGTACTTC CASSVAGGNSYEQYF
TRBD1 TRBJ2-6 TRBV29-1 - TGCAGCGTCGGGACAGGTCGAGGGGCCAACGTCCTGACTTTC CSVGTGRGANVLTF
TRBD1 TRBJ2-2 TRBV4-2 - TGTGCCAGCAGCGGAAGCGGACAGGGGCTCGGGGAGCTGTTTTTT CASSGSGQGLGELFF
TRBD1 TRBJ2-5 TRBV20-1 - TGCAGTGCTACCCCGACAGGGGGCGCAGAGACCCAGTACTTC CSATPTGGAETQYF
- TRBJ2-1 TRBV10-3 - TGTGCCATCAGTGAGGGACCCAGTGGGCAGTTCTTC CAISEGPSGQFF
TRBD2 TRBJ2-1 TRBV5-1 - TGCGCCAGCAGCGGGACTAGCGGGGGGCCTAGCTCCTACAATGAGCAGTTCTTC CASSGTSGGPSSYNEQFF